This T cell receptor beta chain derives from a study of T-cell reconstitution after alpha-beta-depleted transplantation in children. Whole-study results and caveats: The main origin of T-cell counts and diversity one year after transplant was newly produced T cells. In patients about two months after transplant, alpha-beta T cells reportedly arose from several hundred expanded graft clones. From surviving recipient T cells and thymic progenitors came the high day-60 TCRbeta diversity observed in some patients.

It was with unique molecular identifiers that the TCRbeta library was prepared. TCRdb reanalysed the PCR reads using MiXCR and keeps one entry per CDR3 protein. The sample lists under 750,000 distinct CDR3 sequences; roughly 23% were seen once. V lost 3 bases and J lost 2; bases outside the gene matches: 9. CDR3 length: 16 amino acids. Comments on this clonotype: The antigen is not known.

This chain connects TRBV12-3 or TRBV12-4 to TRBJ2-7; 8 bases are a match to TRBD2. The sequences come from PBMCs, mostly from graft donor cells, collected 360 days after TCRalphabeta/CD19-depleted stem cell transplant. This TCR derives from a boy in the first two years of life who had a stem cell transplant for acute myeloid leukemia, so the T cells may come from the graft donor. The CDR3 is CASSLEGLAPPYEQYF. CDR3 nucleotide sequence: TGTGCCAGCAGTTTGGAAGGACTAGCCCCTCCCTACGAGCAGTACTTC.